This TCR beta chain emerged from a study of vaccination and CD4 T cells after COVID-19. Study details: Convalescent donors: six male, four female; seven Caucasian, two Asian, one multiracial, two Hispanic. Overlapping peptides covering the spike proteins of SARS-CoV-2, HCoV-NL63, HCoV-OC43 and HCoV-229E were added to stimulate cells. Culture controls were given either a CEFX pool, an HIV-1 Nef pool, or no peptide.

In regard to this clonotype: Its antigen is unidentified.

Treatment specified: 10-day PBMC culture with coronavirus spike peptide pools or control peptides (ViraFEST assay). Cultured CD4+ T cells had their DNA profiled by the Oncomine TCR Beta short-read assay. TCRdb analysed the PCR reads with MiXCR anew, one entry per CDR3 protein. This sample has 10,000 or so distinct CDR3 sequences, with roughly 30% found just once. Trimming cost V 1 base and J 0 bases, with 10 bases left between them. This CDR3 is built from 16 residues. Germline V gene lookup returns CDR1 LNHDA and CDR2 SQIVND (reference sequence). This TCR came from a human donor who had recovered from COVID-19. The input for sequencing was CD4+ T cells from blood, cultured in vitro, taken after SARS-CoV-2 vaccination. V is TRBV19 and J is TRBJ1-3; D gene uncertain. CDR3 sequence reads: CASSIGAGSSGNTIYF. CDR3 nucleotides: TGTGCCAGTAGTATAGGAGCCGGGTCCTCTGGAAACACCATATATTTT.